The rows below give T cell receptor beta chains drawn from one sample of a study of Tregs in tolerant kidney transplant recipients. The data were produced by immunoSEQ multiplex PCR, yet TCRdb's version contains in-frame clones alone and is incomplete. The data show about 240,000 clones, with 84% seen just once and around 0.6% held by the top ten. The material sequenced was CD4+ T cells from blood. Every receptor here comes from a human donor in good health. The CDR3 runs from the conserved cysteine through the conserved F or W. D genes are given only for firm matches. Clone size, where shown, is once, few, many, or a class for clones that have expanded.

.,TRBD1,TRBV2,TRBJ1-1,CASSDLEGAYTEAFF,TGTGCCAGCAGTGATCTGGAGGGGGCCTACACTGAAGCTTTCTTT
few,TRBD2,TRBV5-1,TRBJ2-7,CASSLATGLAVYEQYF,TGCGCCAGCAGCTTGGCGACCGGACTAGCCGTCTACGAGCAGTACTTC
.,TRBD1,TRBV11-2,TRBJ1-2,CASRRDRGQYGYTF,TGTGCCAGCAGGCGGGACAGGGGGCAATATGGCTACACCTTC
.,.,TRBV7-6,TRBJ1-1,CASSSRQLHEAFF,TGTGCCAGCAGCTCCCGACAGCTGCATGAAGCTTTCTTT
.,TRBD1,TRBV9,TRBJ2-6,CASTGQGNSGANVLTF,TGTGCCAGCACCGGACAGGGTAACTCTGGGGCCAACGTCCTGACTTTC
.,.,TRBV7-9,TRBJ1-1,CASDRGLKAFF,TGTGCCAGCGATCGGGGGCTAAAGGCTTTCTTT
.,.,TRBV10-3,TRBJ2-5,CAINSGPEETQYF,TGTGCCATCAATTCCGGGCCCGAAGAGACCCAGTACTTC
.,.,TRBV4-1,TRBJ2-7,CASSQVGTYEQYF,TGCGCCAGCAGCCAAGTAGGGACCTACGAGCAGTACTTC
.,.,TRBV7-9,TRBJ1-5,CASSSNSINQPQHF,TGTGCCAGCAGTTCGAACAGCATTAATCAGCCCCAGCATTTT
.,.,TRBV30,TRBJ2-7,CATRGGPHLYEQYF,TGTGCCACGCGGGGAGGACCCCACCTCTACGAGCAGTACTTC
.,.,TRBV4-1,TRBJ2-1,CASSQDGGRGTRHEQFF,TGCGCCAGCAGCCAAGATGGTGGCAGGGGAACGAGGCATGAGCAGTTCTTC
.,TRBD1,TRBV5-1,TRBJ1-2,CASSLDGRTGSSGPSPDYGYTF,TGCGCCAGCAGCTTGGATGGGAGGACAGGGTCCTCCGGGCCCTCCCCGGACTATGGCTACACCTTC
.,.,TRBV9,TRBJ2-3,CASSVELAGDTQYF,TGTGCCAGCAGCGTAGAACTAGCAGGTGATACGCAGTATTTT
.,TRBD2,TRBV7-6,TRBJ2-1,CASSTVTSGIYNEQFF,TGTGCCAGCAGCACTGTGACTAGCGGGATCTACAATGAGCAGTTCTTC
once,TRBD2,TRBV30,TRBJ2-1,CAWSVTGGPWDEQFF,TGTGCCTGGAGTGTAACGGGAGGGCCTTGGGATGAGCAGTTCTTC
.,.,TRBV10-3,TRBJ2-7,CAISSHGKAYEQYF,TGTGCCATCAGCTCCCATGGTAAAGCCTACGAGCAGTACTTC
.,TRBD1,TRBV5-1,TRBJ2-7,CASSLGRQGSYEQYF,TGCGCCAGCAGCTTGGGTAGACAGGGGTCCTACGAGCAGTACTTC
.,TRBD1,TRBV27,TRBJ1-1,CASSWGQGNTEAFF,TGTGCCAGCAGTTGGGGACAGGGGAACACTGAAGCTTTCTTT
.,TRBD2,TRBV13,TRBJ2-1,CASSLVTSGRTDEQFF,TGTGCCAGCAGCTTAGTTACTAGCGGGAGAACCGATGAGCAGTTCTTC
.,TRBD2,TRBV4-1,TRBJ2-2,CASSQRTSGFSTGELFF,TGCGCCAGCAGCCAACGGACTAGCGGGTTTTCGACCGGGGAGCTGTTTTTT